This TCR beta chain stems from a study of control samples from healthy donors and cancer patients. Measured with immunoSEQ multiplex PCR; TCRdb has only the in-frame clones, and not every one. The table records about 39,000 clones, about four fifths of them present only once. This CDR3 is 14 amino acids long. Trimming took off 0 bases at V and 6 bases at J, with 9 bases between the two ends. Germline-derived CDR1 and CDR2 are SGHRS and YFSETQ. The clonotype was recovered from an older woman with lung cancer. V usage is TRBV5-1 and J usage is TRBJ2-2; no definite D call. Sequencing input: PBMCs. CDR3 in amino acids: CASSLAEVAGELFF. As DNA, the CDR3 is TGCGCCAGCAGCTTGGCCGAGGTGGCCGGGGAGCTGTTTTTT.